A selection of T cell receptor beta chains follows, all from one sample in a study of shared clonotypes between healthy human individuals. Data came from immunoSEQ multiplex PCR; TCRdb stores just in-frame clones and leaves some out. Of under 600,000 clones in the sample, approximately 95% were seen once. What was sequenced was naive CD4+ T cells sorted from blood. The receptors stem from a woman in her thirties in good health. Each CDR3 is given with its conserved first and last residue. D genes are given only for firm matches. For some rows the clone size is stated as once, few or many, or as a class when expanded; others skip it.

J	D	V	size	DNA	CDR3
TRBJ1-3	-	TRBV28	-	TGTGCCAGCATAGGTAATGCTGGAAACACCATATATTTT	CASIGNAGNTIYF
TRBJ2-4	-	TRBV25-1	-	TGTGCCAGCACCGGACGGTCAGCCAAAAACATTCAGTACTTC	CASTGRSAKNIQYF
TRBJ2-7	-	TRBV25-1	-	TGTGCCAGCAGGGCTGAGCGGGTACCCTACGAGCAGTACTTC	CASRAERVPYEQYF
TRBJ1-3	TRBD1	TRBV5-5	-	TGTGCCAGCAGGATGGGACAGCCAGGAAACACCATATATTTT	CASRMGQPGNTIYF
TRBJ1-1	-	TRBV29-1	-	TGCAGCGTTGAACAGGGTATTGAAGCTTTCTTT	CSVEQGIEAFF
TRBJ2-7	-	TRBV5-1	-	TGCGCCAGCAGCTCGACCGCGTCGACTCCCTACGAGCAGTACTTC	CASSSTASTPYEQYF
TRBJ2-2	TRBD2	TRBV27	-	TGTGCCAGCACCATAGCGGGAAGGTGGTCCGGGGAGCTGTTTTTT	CASTIAGRWSGELFF
TRBJ2-2	-	TRBV6-1	-	TGTGCCAGCAGTGCTCAACAGGGAACGGACACCGGGGAGCTGTTTTTT	CASSAQQGTDTGELFF
TRBJ2-7	-	TRBV2	-	TGTGCCAGCAGTGACCGTACAGGGACCTACGAGCAGTACTTC	CASSDRTGTYEQYF
TRBJ2-7	TRBD1	TRBV6-6	-	TGTGCCAGTGATAGACAGGGGCGAGGCGAGCAGTACTTC	CASDRQGRGEQYF
TRBJ2-1	-	TRBV4-1	-	TGCGCCAGCAGCCACCCCAGGGGCTACAATGAGCAGTTCTTC	CASSHPRGYNEQFF
TRBJ1-5	TRBD1	TRBV28	few	TGTGCCAGCAGCGACAGGGATGCTCAGCCCCAGCATTTT	CASSDRDAQPQHF
TRBJ1-1	TRBD1	TRBV25-1	-	TGTGCCAGCAGTGAGGCCAGGGGGGTGAACACTGAAGCTTTCTTT	CASSEARGVNTEAFF
TRBJ1-4	-	TRBV6-5	once	TGTGCCAGCAGTCTCGGGCCGAAAGGTGAAAAACTGTTTTTT	CASSLGPKGEKLFF
TRBJ2-7	-	TRBV11-2	-	TGTGCCAGCAGCTTAGTAGTGGGTGGGGCCTACGAGCAGTACTTC	CASSLVVGGAYEQYF
TRBJ1-2	-	TRBV28	once	TGTGCCAGCAGTCTGCTGAATTATGGCTACACCTTC	CASSLLNYGYTF
TRBJ1-5	-	TRBV7-9	-	TGTGCCAGCAGCTTTGGGGACCTTATCAGGAGCAATCAGCCCCAGCATTTT	CASSFGDLIRSNQPQHF
TRBJ2-7	-	TRBV19	once	TGTGCCAGTAGTGACGGAAACTACGAGCAGTACTTC	CASSDGNYEQYF
TRBJ2-7	TRBD1	TRBV4-1	-	TGCGCCAGCAGCCAAGGCGAGACAGGGATTTACGAGCAGTACTTC	CASSQGETGIYEQYF
TRBJ2-1	-	TRBV7-8	-	TGTGCCAGCAGCTTACGGGGAAACAACAAACTCCCCAATGAGCAGTTCTTC	CASSLRGNNKLPNEQFF
TRBJ1-1	-	TRBV7-8	once	TGTGCCAGCAGCGCCTCCGGGACAAGGGAAGCTTTCTTT	CASSASGTREAFF
TRBJ2-4	-	TRBV18	-	TGTGCCAGCTCACCATTGACAAAAAGCAAAAACATTCAGTACTTC	CASSPLTKSKNIQYF
TRBJ2-5	-	TRBV2	-	TGTGCCAGCAGTACAGAGCAAGAGACCCAGTACTTC	CASSTEQETQYF
TRBJ2-3	TRBD2	TRBV11-3	-	TGTGCCAGCAGCCGAGGGCTAGCGGGAAGCACAGATACGCAGTATTTT	CASSRGLAGSTDTQYF
TRBJ1-1	-	TRBV7-3	-	TGTGCCAGCAGCTTGACAGTTAACACTGAAGCTTTCTTT	CASSLTVNTEAFF
TRBJ2-7	-	TRBV27	-	TGTGCCAGCAGTTTAAGGGCGGGATACTCCTACGAGCAGTACTTC	CASSLRAGYSYEQYF
TRBJ2-5	TRBD1	TRBV10-1	-	TGCGCCAGCAGCCCTACCGACAGGGGAGGCCAAGAGACCCAGTACTTC	CASSPTDRGGQETQYF
TRBJ2-5	-	TRBV5-1	-	TGCGCCAGCAGCCTACTCGGTGGGGGACCAGAGACCCAGTACTTC	CASSLLGGGPETQYF
TRBJ1-5	TRBD1	TRBV5-6	once	TGTGCCAGCAGCGAAACAGGGGTTCTTCAGCCCCAGCATTTT	CASSETGVLQPQHF
TRBJ2-7	TRBD2	TRBV6-1	-	TGTGCCAGCAGTGGGTTTGGGGGGGAGTTGGCTAGCGGCCTCCGGGAGCAGTACTTC	CASSGFGGELASGLREQYF
TRBJ1-1	-	TRBV7-9	-	TGTGCCAGCAGACGCGATCCATCGGGGAACACTGAAGCTTTCTTT	CASRRDPSGNTEAFF
TRBJ2-7	TRBD2	TRBV11-2	-	TGTGCCAGCAGACGACTAGCGGGAGACTACGAGCAGTACTTC	CASRRLAGDYEQYF
TRBJ2-7	-	TRBV11-2	-	TGTGCCAGCAGCTTAGGCCCGAGCCCCAATGCCTACGAGCAGTACTTC	CASSLGPSPNAYEQYF
TRBJ2-7	-	TRBV7-2	-	TGTGCCAGCACGCCCGGGACGTCTCCCTACGAGCAGTACTTC	CASTPGTSPYEQYF
TRBJ2-7	TRBD1	TRBV10-1	once	TGCGCCAGCAGTCGACACTACCCGGGACAGGGGAACGACGAGCAGTACTTC	CASSRHYPGQGNDEQYF